One and the same sample provided the 22 T cell receptor beta chains below, sequenced in a study of blood T cell repertoires in COVID-19. Libraries were prepared by immunoSEQ multiplex PCR; TCRdb keeps only in-frame clonotypes and omits some of them. The sample has about 180,000 clones, approximately 87% seen once. Sequencing used peripheral blood. The receptors shown here come from a man in his 70s with active or convalescent COVID-19.

The chain couples TRBV5-1 to TRBJ2-6; D remains ambiguous. The V end was cut by 0 bases, the J end by 4 bases, with 8 bases between. The CDR3 contains 15 residues. The germline V gene encodes CDR1 SGHRS and CDR2 YFSETQ. This CDR3 is CASSLGALGANVLTF. CDR3 bases: TGCGCCAGCAGCTTGGGGGCGTTGGGGGCCAACGTCCTGACTTTC.

This chain uses TRBV3-1 (or the pseudogene TRBV3-2) with TRBJ1-6, with 11 bases identical to TRBD1. Germline V gives CDR1 LGHDT, CDR2 YNNKEL (reference sequence). The junction had 6 bases not matched to a gene; V was cut back by 4 bases and J by 10 bases. This CDR3 is built from 15 residues. CDR3 sequence (DNA): TGTGCCAGCAGCCCCGCGGGGACAGGGGGATCACCCCTCCACTTT. Residues: CASSPAGTGGSPLHF.

This chain connects TRBV28 to TRBJ1-6, with 11 bases matching TRBD1. There are 15 residues in the CDR3. V was pared by 8 bases and J by 9 bases, with 9 bases of the junction left unmatched. The V gene's germline CDR1 is MDHEN and CDR2 SYDVKM. As DNA, the CDR3 is TGTGCCAGCGCGCACACCGGGACAGGGGGTTCACCCCTCCACTTT. It encodes CASAHTGTGGSPLHF.

In DNA form, the CDR3 reads TGTGCCAGCTGTAGATACACTGAAGCTTTCTTT. It yields the protein CASCRYTEAFF. The rearrangement uses TRBV2 and TRBJ1-1, with D uncertain. V lost 8 bases, J lost 3 bases, and 7 bases lay in between. The CDR3 is 11 amino acids. Germline CDR1 reads SNHLY; CDR2 reads FYNNEI.

This sequence joins TRBV5-1 and TRBJ2-2; TRBD1 matches 7 bases. Germline CDR1 reads SGHRS; CDR2 reads YFSETQ. V shed 3 bases, J shed 4 bases, and the junction held 3 bases outside the gene matches. This CDR3 contains 14 residues. Here the CDR3 reads CASSSTGFTGELFF. Here the CDR3 DNA reads TGCGCCAGCAGCTCGACAGGGTTCACCGGGGAGCTGTTTTTT.

This chain joins TRBV6-2 or TRBV6-3 and TRBJ1-5; tentative D call: TRBD1 (6 bases). Trimming took off 2 bases at V and 1 base at J, with 12 bases between the two ends. The CDR3 extends over 16 amino acids. The germline gives CDR1 MNHEY, CDR2 SVGEGT. The CDR3 loop reads CASSYSLGASNQPQHF. Written as DNA, the CDR3 is TGTGCCAGCAGTTACAGTTTGGGGGCCAGCAATCAGCCCCAGCATTTT.

The CDR3 bases are TGTGCCAGCAGTTGGGGACAAGCCTACGAGCAGTACTTC. This sequence encodes CASSWGQAYEQYF. V is TRBV6-2 or TRBV6-3 and J is TRBJ2-7; D perhaps matches TRBD1 (6 bases). The CDR3 has 13 amino acids. Germline V lookup: CDR1 MNHEY, CDR2 SVGEGT. The V end lost 4 bases, the J end lost 2 bases, and 9 bases lay between the germline ends.

This rearrangement joins TRBV6-2 or TRBV6-3 to TRBJ2-1, with 7 positions matching TRBD2. The trim removed 4 bases at V and 9 bases at J, leaving 12 bases unmatched. CDR3 length equals 15 residues. Germline CDR1 MNHEY, CDR2 SVGEGT. In nucleotides, the CDR3 is TGTGCCAGCAGTTCAGAACTAGCGTGGGACGGTGAGCAGTTCTTC. Translating it yields CASSSELAWDGEQFF.

The V gene is TRBV7-2, the J gene TRBJ2-2; possibly TRBD2 for D (6 bases). The germline gives CDR1 SGHTA, CDR2 FQGNSA. The CDR3 consists of 14 residues. V lost 4 bases and J lost 5, with 11 bases in between. The CDR3 coding sequence is TGTGCCAGCAGCTGGGGGACTGCTACCGGGGAGCTGTTTTTT. Translation: CASSWGTATGELFF.

This chain uses TRBV4-3 with TRBJ2-3; the match to TRBD2 covers 10 bases. Per germline, CDR1 LGHNA and CDR2 YSLEER. The CDR3 runs to 17 residues. The J segment lost 2 bases and the V segment lost 1 base, leaving 6 bases of the junction unmatched. The CDR3 DNA reads TGCGCCAGCAGCCAAGTCGGGACTAGCGTTCTCACAGATACGCAGTATTTT. Its translation is CASSQVGTSVLTDTQYF.

The chain has TRBV2 and TRBJ2-3, with 7 bases matching TRBD2. This CDR3 has 15 residues. Trimming removed 7 bases from V and 0 bases from J; junction bases left unmatched: 7. Germline CDR1 reads SNHLY; CDR2 reads FYNNEI. The chain's CDR3 is CASTAGVPSTDTQYF. CDR3 sequence (DNA): TGTGCCAGCACCGCGGGAGTCCCAAGCACAGATACGCAGTATTTT.

In this sample, this clone turned up once. This sequence joins TRBV21-1 and TRBJ1-5; the D call of TRBD1 is as the table states it, not checked on the DNA. TRBV21-1 is tagged as a pseudogene. This CDR3 region has 20 residues. The CDR3 DNA reads as TGTGCCAGCAGCAGTTTTTCCGGGACAATCCGGTGTCTGCGGGATCAGCCCCAGCATTTT. Protein sequence: CASSSFSGTIRCLRDQPQHF.

The chain carries TRBV6-5 and TRBJ2-2; D is possibly TRBD1 (6 bases). V shed 5 bases and J shed 0 bases, with 10 bases lying between them. From germline, CDR1 is MNHEY and CDR2 SVGAGI. The CDR3 contains 15 residues. Here the CDR3 DNA reads TGTGCCAGCAGTATGGGACAACCGAACACCGGGGAGCTGTTTTTT. The encoded protein is CASSMGQPNTGELFF.

The genes are TRBV28 and TRBJ2-2; 10 bases match TRBD2. Germline CDR1 is MDHEN and CDR2 is SYDVKM. V trimming: 11 bases; J trimming: 1 base; junction bases outside the gene matches: 7. The CDR3 is 15 residues long. CDR3 loop: CASKASGRNTGELFF. DNA of the CDR3: TGTGCCTCCAAGGCTAGCGGGAGGAACACCGGGGAGCTGTTTTTT.

The chain uses TRBV7-9 and TRBJ2-1, with TRBD1 matching over 9 bases. Germline V CDR1 and CDR2: SEHNR, FQNEAQ (reference sequence). The CDR3 length is 16 residues. Germline trimming cut 6 bases from V and 3 bases from J; bases unmatched to any gene: 9. The CDR3 loop is CASSSGTGILYNEQFF. The DNA of the CDR3 is TGTGCCAGCAGTTCCGGGACAGGGATTCTCTACAATGAGCAGTTCTTC.

As regards this clone: Given a much more abundant clone one base away, this may be a read error. At the DNA level, this CDR3 is encoded by other sequences in the same sample as well. Here the CDR3 reads CASRDRAYGYTF. The CDR3 nucleotides are TGTGCCAGCAGGGACAGGGCCTATGGCTACACCTTC. This sequence joins TRBV12-3 or TRBV12-4 and TRBJ1-2, with 8 bases identical to TRBD1. J lost 4 bases, V lost 6 bases, and 1 base had no gene match. This CDR3 contains 12 residues.

V is TRBV4-3 and J is TRBJ1-5; D gene unclear. The germline gives CDR1 LGHNA, CDR2 YSLEER. V lost 4 bases to trimming and J lost 7 bases, with 17 bases between them. This CDR3 has 15 residues. In nucleotides, the CDR3 is TGCGCCAGCAGCCCCCAAGTGTCCGGTTCCCAGCCCCAGCATTTT. Residues: CASSPQVSGSQPQHF.

This sequence joins TRBV15 and TRBJ1-2, with D hard to call. Trimming pared 0 bases from V and 2 bases from J, leaving 7 bases between. This CDR3 has 14 residues. Germline-derived CDR1 and CDR2 are LNHNV and YYDKDF (reference sequence). CDR3 in DNA: TGTGCCACCAGCAGAGAGCAGGCGAACTATGGCTACACCTTC. Protein product: CATSREQANYGYTF.

This chain links TRBV27 with TRBJ2-2; 12 positions agree with TRBD2. CDR3 length: 16 residues. V shed 6 bases, J shed 8 bases, and the junction held 10 bases outside the gene matches. Germline V gene data show CDR1 as MNHEY and CDR2 as SMNVEV (reference sequence). The CDR3 bases are TGTGCCAGCAGGATCCTAGCGGGGGGGCGAAGAGGGGAGCTGTTTTTT. It encodes CASRILAGGRRGELFF.

This clone came up once. This rearrangement joins TRBV6-5 to TRBJ2-7; tentatively, D is TRBD2 (6 bases). V was clipped by 5 bases and J by 9 bases, with 20 bases between them. CDR1 and CDR2 from the germline V gene are MNHEY and SVGAGI. The CDR3 runs to 14 residues. CDR3 region: CASSPRDGQGGQYF. DNA for the CDR3: TGTGCCAGCAGTCCCCGGGACGGCCAGGGAGGGCAGTACTTC.

The chain recombines TRBV28 with TRBJ1-3; D remains ambiguous. Looked up from germline, CDR1 is MDHEN and CDR2 is SYDVKM. V was pared by 6 bases and J by 0 bases, with 9 bases between. CDR3 length: 14 amino acids. CDR3 nucleotide sequence: TGTGCCAGCAGGGTTGGCCACTCTGGAAACACCATATATTTT. It is translated as CASRVGHSGNTIYF.

The table lists this clone with a count of one. The genes are TRBV28 and TRBJ2-7, with D hard to call. The germline V gene encodes CDR1 MDHEN and CDR2 SYDVKM. This CDR3 is built from 14 residues. Trimming stripped 2 bases from V and 5 bases from J, with 13 bases between. The CDR3 nucleotides are TGTGCCAGCAGTTTACTTCGCAGAAGTAACGAGCAGTACTTC. This sequence encodes CASSLLRRSNEQYF.